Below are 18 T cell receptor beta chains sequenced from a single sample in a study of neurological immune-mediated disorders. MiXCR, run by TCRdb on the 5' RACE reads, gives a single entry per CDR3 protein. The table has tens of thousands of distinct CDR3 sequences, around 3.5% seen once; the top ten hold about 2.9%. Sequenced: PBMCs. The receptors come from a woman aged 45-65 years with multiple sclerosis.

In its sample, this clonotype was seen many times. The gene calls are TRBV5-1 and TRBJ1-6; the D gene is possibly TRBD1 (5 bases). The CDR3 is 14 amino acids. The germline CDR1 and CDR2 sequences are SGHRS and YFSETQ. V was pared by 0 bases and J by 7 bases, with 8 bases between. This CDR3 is CASSLGGLNSPLHF. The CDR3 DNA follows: TGCGCCAGCAGCTTGGGGGGCTTGAATTCACCCCTCCACTTT.

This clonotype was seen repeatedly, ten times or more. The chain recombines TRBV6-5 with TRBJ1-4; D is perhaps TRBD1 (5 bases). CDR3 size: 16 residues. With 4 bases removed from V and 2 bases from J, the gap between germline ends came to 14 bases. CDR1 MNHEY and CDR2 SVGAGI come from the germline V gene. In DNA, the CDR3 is TGTGCCAGCAGTTCCGCCCAGGGAGTGACTAATGAAAAACTGTTTTTT. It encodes CASSSAQGVTNEKLFF.

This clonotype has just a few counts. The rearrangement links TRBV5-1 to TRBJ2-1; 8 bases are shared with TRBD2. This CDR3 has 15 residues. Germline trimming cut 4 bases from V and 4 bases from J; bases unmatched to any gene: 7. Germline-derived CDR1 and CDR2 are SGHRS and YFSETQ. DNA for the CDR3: TGCGCCAGCAGCCCCGGGGGGGGATCTTACAATGAGCAGTTCTTC. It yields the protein CASSPGGGSYNEQFF.

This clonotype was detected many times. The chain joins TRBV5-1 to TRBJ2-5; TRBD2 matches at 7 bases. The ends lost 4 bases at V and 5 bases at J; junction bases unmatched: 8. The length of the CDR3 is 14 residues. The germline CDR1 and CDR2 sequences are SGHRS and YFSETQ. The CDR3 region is CASSTSGDGETQYF. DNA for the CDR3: TGCGCCAGCAGCACAAGCGGGGATGGGGAGACCCAGTACTTC.

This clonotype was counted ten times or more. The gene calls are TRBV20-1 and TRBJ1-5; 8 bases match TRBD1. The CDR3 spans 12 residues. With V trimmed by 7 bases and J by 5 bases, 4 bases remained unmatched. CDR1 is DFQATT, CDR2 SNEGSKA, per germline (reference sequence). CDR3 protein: CSVLTGDQPQHF. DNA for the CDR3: TGCAGTGTTTTGACAGGGGATCAGCCCCAGCATTTT.

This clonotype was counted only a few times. The CDR3 loop is CASSLDPKETQYF. The CDR3 bases are TGTGCCAGCAGCTTGGACCCGAAAGAGACCCAGTACTTC. The chain combines TRBV3-1 with TRBJ2-5; the D is unclear. Per the germline V gene, CDR1 is LGHDT and CDR2 is YNNKEL (reference sequence). Trimming removed 5 bases from V and 3 bases from J, with 10 bases in between. The CDR3 loop spans 13 amino acids.

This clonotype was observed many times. Here the CDR3 reads CSAIDRGSYEQYF. DNA of the CDR3: TGCAGTGCTATAGACAGGGGCTCCTACGAGCAGTACTTC. This chain uses TRBV20-1 with TRBJ2-7; 8 positions match TRBD1. CDR3 size: 13 residues. Germline V gene data show CDR1 as DFQATT and CDR2 as SNEGSKA (reference sequence). The V segment lost 4 bases and the J segment 0 bases; nucleotides outside the gene matches: 2.

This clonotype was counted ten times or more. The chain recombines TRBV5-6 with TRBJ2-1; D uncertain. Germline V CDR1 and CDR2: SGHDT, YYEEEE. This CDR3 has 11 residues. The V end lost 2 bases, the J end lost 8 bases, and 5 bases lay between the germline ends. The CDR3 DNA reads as TGTGCCAGCAGCTTATCCTATGAGCAGTTCTTC. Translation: CASSLSYEQFF.

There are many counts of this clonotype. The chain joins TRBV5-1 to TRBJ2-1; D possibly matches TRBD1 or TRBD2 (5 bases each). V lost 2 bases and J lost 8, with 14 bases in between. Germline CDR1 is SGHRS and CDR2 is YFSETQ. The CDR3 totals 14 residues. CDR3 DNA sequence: TGCGCCAGCAGCTTAAAACCCGGGGCCCATGAGCAGTTCTTC. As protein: CASSLKPGAHEQFF.

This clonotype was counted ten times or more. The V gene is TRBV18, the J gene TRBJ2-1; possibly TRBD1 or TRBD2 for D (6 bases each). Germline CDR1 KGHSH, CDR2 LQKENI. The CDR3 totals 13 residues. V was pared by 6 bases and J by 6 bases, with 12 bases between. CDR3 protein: CASSGGAFNEQFF. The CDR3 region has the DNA TGTGCCAGCTCCGGGGGCGCGTTCAATGAGCAGTTCTTC.

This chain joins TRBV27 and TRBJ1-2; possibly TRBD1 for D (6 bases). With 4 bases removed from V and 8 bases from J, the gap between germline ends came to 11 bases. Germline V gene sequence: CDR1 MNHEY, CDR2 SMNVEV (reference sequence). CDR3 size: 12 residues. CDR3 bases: TGTGCCAGCAGTTCAGGGGTAGGCGGCTACACCTTC. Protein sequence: CASSSGVGGYTF.

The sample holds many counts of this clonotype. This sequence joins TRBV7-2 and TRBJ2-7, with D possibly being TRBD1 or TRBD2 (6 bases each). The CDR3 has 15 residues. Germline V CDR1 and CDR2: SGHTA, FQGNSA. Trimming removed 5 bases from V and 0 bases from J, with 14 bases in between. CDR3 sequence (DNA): TGTGCCAGCAGCCCCGTAGGGGGGAGCTCCTACGAGCAGTACTTC. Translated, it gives CASSPVGGSSYEQYF.

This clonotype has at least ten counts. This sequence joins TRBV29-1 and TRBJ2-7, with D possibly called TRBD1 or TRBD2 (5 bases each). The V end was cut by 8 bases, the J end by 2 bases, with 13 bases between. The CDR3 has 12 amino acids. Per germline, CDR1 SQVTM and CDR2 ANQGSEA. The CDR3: CSIRDGTYEQYF. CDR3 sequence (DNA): TGCAGCATAAGGGACGGAACCTACGAGCAGTACTTC.

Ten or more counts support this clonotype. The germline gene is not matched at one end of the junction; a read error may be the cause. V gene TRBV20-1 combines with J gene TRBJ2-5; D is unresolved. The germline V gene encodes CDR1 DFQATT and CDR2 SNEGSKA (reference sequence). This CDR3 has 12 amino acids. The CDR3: CSARYTQVTQYF. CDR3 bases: TGCAGTGCTAGATACACGCAAGTGACCCAGTACTTC.

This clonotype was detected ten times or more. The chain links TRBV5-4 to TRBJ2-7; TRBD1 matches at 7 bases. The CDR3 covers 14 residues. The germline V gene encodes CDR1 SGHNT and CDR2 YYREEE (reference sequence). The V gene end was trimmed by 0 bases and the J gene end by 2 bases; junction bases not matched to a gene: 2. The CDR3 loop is CASSLDRGPYEQYF. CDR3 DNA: TGTGCCAGCAGCTTGGACAGGGGCCCCTACGAGCAGTACTTC.

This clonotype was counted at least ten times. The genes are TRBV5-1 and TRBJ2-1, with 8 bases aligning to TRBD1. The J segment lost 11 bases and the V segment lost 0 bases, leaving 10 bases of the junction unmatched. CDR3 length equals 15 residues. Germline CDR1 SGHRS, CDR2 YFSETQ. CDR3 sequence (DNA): TGCGCCAGCAGCTTGGAGGGGACAGGTAAATTGAAGCAGTTCTTC. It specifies CASSLEGTGKLKQFF.

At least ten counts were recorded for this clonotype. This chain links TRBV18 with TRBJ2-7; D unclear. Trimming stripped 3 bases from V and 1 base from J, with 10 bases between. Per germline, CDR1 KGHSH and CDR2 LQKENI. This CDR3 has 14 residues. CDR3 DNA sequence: TGTGCCAGCTCACCCGAAGGACCGTCCTACGAGCAGTACTTC. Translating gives CASSPEGPSYEQYF. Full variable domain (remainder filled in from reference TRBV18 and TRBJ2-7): NAGVMQNPRHLVRRRGQEARLRCSPMKGHSHVYWYRQLPEEGLKFMVYLQKENIIDESGMPKERFSAEFPKEGPSILRIQQVVRGDSAAYFCASSPEGPSYEQYFGPGTRLTVT.

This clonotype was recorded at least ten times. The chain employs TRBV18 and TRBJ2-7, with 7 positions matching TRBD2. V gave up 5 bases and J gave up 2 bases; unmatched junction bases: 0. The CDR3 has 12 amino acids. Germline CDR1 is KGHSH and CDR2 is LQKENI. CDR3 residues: CASSGGAYEQYF. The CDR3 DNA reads TGTGCCAGCTCAGGGGGGGCCTACGAGCAGTACTTC.